The 6 T cell receptor beta chains below were found in one sample sequenced in a study of T cells in Graves' hyperthyroidism and ophthalmopathy. RNA transcripts provided the source from which TCR beta CDR3 regions were amplified. HTBI primers were the set used in a first-round RT-PCR of the TCR CDR3. TCRdb passed the multiplex PCR reads through MiXCR, listing each CDR3 protein once. The sample lists about 160,000 distinct CDR3 sequences, over 7.5% occurring once. Sequenced sample: blood. Receptor source: a woman in her late teens or twenties with Graves' hyperthyroidism that later progressed to Graves' ophthalmopathy.

This clonotype occurred a few times. For the CDR3, the DNA is TGTGCCAGCAGCGTAGGCGGGGGGGCCGACGAGCAGTACTTC. It yields the protein CASSVGGGADEQYF. J is TRBJ2-7 and V is TRBV9, with 9 bases identical to TRBD2. The germline CDR1 and CDR2 sequences are SGDLS and YYNGEE. V lost 0 bases, J lost 5 bases, and 3 bases stayed unmatched. The CDR3 totals 14 residues.

This clonotype was counted at least ten times. J is TRBJ1-5 and V is TRBV19; the D is unclear. The CDR3 runs 12 residues. The V end lost 5 bases, the J end lost 2 bases, and 4 bases lay between the germline ends. Germline assignment: CDR1 LNHDA and CDR2 SQIVND (reference sequence). The CDR3 DNA sequence: TGTGCCAGTAGTGTGGGCAATCAGCCCCAGCATTTT. Its translation: CASSVGNQPQHF.

The genes are TRBV4-1 and TRBJ2-1; TRBD2 matches at 7 bases. This CDR3 is 15 amino acids long. Losses at the gene ends were 1 base for V and 9 bases for J; bases not matched to a gene: 9. CDR1 and CDR2 (germline): MGHRA, YSYEKL. The CDR3 is CASSQGQRENGEQFF. DNA of the CDR3: TGCGCCAGCAGCCAAGGCCAGCGGGAAAACGGTGAGCAGTTCTTC.

This clonotype has more than one count but fewer than ten. J is TRBJ2-7 and V is TRBV25-1; D is uncertain. Germline loops: CDR1 MGHDK, CDR2 SYGVNS. Trimming pared 0 bases from V and 6 bases from J, leaving 0 bases between. This CDR3 comprises 10 residues. The chain's CDR3 is CASSEYEQYF. CDR3 in DNA: TGTGCCAGCAGTGAATACGAGCAGTACTTC.

This clonotype was counted many times. The chain couples TRBV12-5 to TRBJ2-5, with TRBD1 matching over 8 bases. The CDR3 contains 14 residues. Germline lookup yields CDR1 LGHNT and CDR2 FRNRAP. Trimming took 5 bases from V and 4 from J; bases not matched to a gene: 6. CDR3 in DNA: TGTGCTAGTGGTCCGGGACAGGCGGGAGAGACCCAGTACTTC. Translation gives CASGPGQAGETQYF.

This clonotype has a count of ten or more. The V gene is TRBV11-1, the J gene TRBJ1-1; tentatively, D is TRBD1 (6 bases). The CDR3 extends over 14 amino acids. V was clipped by 4 bases and J by 0 bases, with 9 bases between them. The V gene's germline CDR1 is SGHAT and CDR2 FQDESV (reference sequence). Written as DNA, the CDR3 is TGTGCCAGCAGCTCAACAGGGATGAACACTGAAGCTTTCTTT. It specifies CASSSTGMNTEAFF.